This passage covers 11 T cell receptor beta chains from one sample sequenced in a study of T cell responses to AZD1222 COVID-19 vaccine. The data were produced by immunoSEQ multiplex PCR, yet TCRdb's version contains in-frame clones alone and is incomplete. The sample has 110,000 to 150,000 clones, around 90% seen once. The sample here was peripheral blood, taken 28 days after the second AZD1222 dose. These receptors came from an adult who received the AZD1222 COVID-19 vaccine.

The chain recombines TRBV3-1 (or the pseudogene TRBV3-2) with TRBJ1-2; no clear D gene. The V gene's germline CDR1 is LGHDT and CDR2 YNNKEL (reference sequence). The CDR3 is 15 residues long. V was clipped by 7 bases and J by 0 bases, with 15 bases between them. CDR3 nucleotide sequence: TGTGCCAGCACCCGCTTTGGTGGCGCTAACTATGGCTACACCTTC. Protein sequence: CASTRFGGANYGYTF.

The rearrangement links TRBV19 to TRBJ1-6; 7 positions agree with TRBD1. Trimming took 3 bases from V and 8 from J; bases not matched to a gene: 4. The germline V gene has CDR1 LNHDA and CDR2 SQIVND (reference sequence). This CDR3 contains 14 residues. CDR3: CASSIDRVDSPLHF. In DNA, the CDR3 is TGTGCCAGTAGTATCGACAGGGTGGATTCACCCCTCCACTTT.

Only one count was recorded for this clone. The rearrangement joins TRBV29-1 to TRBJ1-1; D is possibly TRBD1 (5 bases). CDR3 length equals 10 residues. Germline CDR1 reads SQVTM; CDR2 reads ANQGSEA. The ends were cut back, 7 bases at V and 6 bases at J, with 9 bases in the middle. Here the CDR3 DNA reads TGCAGCGGGCGGGGGTCTGAAGCTTTCTTT. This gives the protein CSGRGSEAFF.

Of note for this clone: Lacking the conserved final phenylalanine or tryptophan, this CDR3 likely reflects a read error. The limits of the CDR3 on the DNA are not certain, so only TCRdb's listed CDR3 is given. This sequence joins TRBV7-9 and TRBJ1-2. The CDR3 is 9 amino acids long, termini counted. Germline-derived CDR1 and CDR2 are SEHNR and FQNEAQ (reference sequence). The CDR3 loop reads CASSSGASR.

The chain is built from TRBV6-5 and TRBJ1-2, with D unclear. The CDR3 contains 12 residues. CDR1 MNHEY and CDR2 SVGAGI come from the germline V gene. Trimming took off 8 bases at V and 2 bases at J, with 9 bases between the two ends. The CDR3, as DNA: TGTGCCAGCGACCGGGCGAACTATGGCTACACCTTC. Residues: CASDRANYGYTF.

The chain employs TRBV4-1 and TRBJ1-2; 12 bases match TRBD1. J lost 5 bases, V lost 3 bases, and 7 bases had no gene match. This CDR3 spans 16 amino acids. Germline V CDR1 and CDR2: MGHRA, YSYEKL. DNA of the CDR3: TGCGCCAGCAGCCAGGGACAGGGGGCCGAACCTTATGGCTACACCTTC. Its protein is CASSQGQGAEPYGYTF.

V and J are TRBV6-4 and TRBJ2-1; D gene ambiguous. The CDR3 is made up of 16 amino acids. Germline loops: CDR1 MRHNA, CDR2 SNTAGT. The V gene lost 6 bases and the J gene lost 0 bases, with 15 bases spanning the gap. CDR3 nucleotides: TGTGCCAGCAGGGGCAGGCGGATCCACTCCTACAATGAGCAGTTCTTC. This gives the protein CASRGRRIHSYNEQFF.

CDR3 nucleotides: TGCGCCAGCAGCTACAGCCTCACAGATACGCAGTATTTT. Translating it yields CASSYSLTDTQYF. V is TRBV4-3 and J is TRBJ2-3; D remains unclear. The germline V and J ends were trimmed by 5 bases and 2 bases, with 8 bases remaining between them. The CDR3 covers 13 residues. The V gene's germline CDR1 is LGHNA and CDR2 YSLEER.

The chain's CDR3 is CASSLTGGKYNEQFF. CDR3 nucleotide sequence: TGTGCCAGCAGTTTGACAGGGGGTAAATACAATGAGCAGTTCTTC. V gene TRBV6-5 combines with J gene TRBJ2-1; TRBD1 matches 9 bases. Trimming cost V 4 bases and J 4 bases; bases outside gene matches: 5. In germline, CDR1 is MNHEY, CDR2 SVGAGI. This CDR3 is built from 15 residues.

CDR3 loop: CASSHRDRRLLEQYF. CDR3 sequence (DNA): TGTGCCAGCAGCCACCGGGACAGGAGGCTACTCGAGCAGTACTTC. The chain is built from TRBV14 and TRBJ2-7, with 8 bases fitting TRBD1. Germline V gene lookup returns CDR1 SGHDN and CDR2 FVKESK. V was clipped by 3 bases and J by 6 bases; unmatched bases: 10. The CDR3 covers 15 residues.

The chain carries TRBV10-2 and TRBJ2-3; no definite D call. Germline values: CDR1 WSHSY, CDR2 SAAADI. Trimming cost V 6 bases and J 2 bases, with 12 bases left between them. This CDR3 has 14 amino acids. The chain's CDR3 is CASRKTVLTDTQYF. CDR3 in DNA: TGCGCCAGCAGGAAGACGGTTCTCACAGATACGCAGTATTTT.